These 8 T cell receptor beta chains were all obtained from the same sample, sequenced in a study of early T cells in non-severe SARS-CoV-2 infection. TCRdb re-called the 5' RACE reads with MiXCR, one entry per CDR3 protein. The profile covers tens of thousands of distinct CDR3 sequences, with roughly 9.9% appearing a single time and around 12% taken by the ten largest. The source material was whole blood. The receptors were sampled from an adult who was a healthcare worker with PCR-confirmed SARS-CoV-2 infection or an uninfected control (not recorded which).

Ten or more counts support this clonotype. V gene TRBV11-2 combines with J gene TRBJ1-4, with 10 positions matching TRBD1. Germline V gene data show CDR1 as SGHAT and CDR2 as FQNNGV. This CDR3 has 17 residues. V shed 5 bases, J shed 8 bases, and the junction held 14 bases outside the gene matches. CDR3 region: CASSLLVTGGFGEKLFF. The CDR3 bases are TGTGCCAGCAGCCTCCTAGTGACAGGGGGCTTTGGGGAAAAACTGTTTTTT.

V and J are TRBV20-1 and TRBJ1-2, with 7 nucleotides matching TRBD1. CDR3 length equals 16 residues. Germline CDR1 is DFQATT and CDR2 is SNEGSKA (reference sequence). The V and J ends lost 5 bases and 3 bases, in that order; junction bases with no gene match: 15. In DNA form, the CDR3 reads TGCAGTGCTGCGAACCACCACGACAGGGCTGACTATGGCTACACCTTC. Protein sequence: CSAANHHDRADYGYTF.

This clonotype was seen just once. This chain joins TRBV12-3 or TRBV12-4 and TRBJ2-3; D is unclear. V was clipped by 5 bases and J by 4 bases, with 7 bases between them. CDR3 length equals 12 residues. The chain's CDR3 is CASSTPSDTQYF. In DNA form, the CDR3 reads TGTGCCAGCAGTACCCCTTCAGATACGCAGTATTTT.

This clonotype showed up many times. V and J are TRBV29-1 and TRBJ1-2; D is undetermined. The CDR3 loop spans 11 amino acids. Trimming removed 4 bases at V and 3 bases at J, with 6 bases between. CDR1 SQVTM and CDR2 ANQGSEA come from the germline V gene. The CDR3 loop is CSVARDYGYTF. The CDR3 region has the DNA TGCAGCGTTGCGAGGGACTATGGCTACACCTTC.

V gene TRBV20-1 combines with J gene TRBJ2-3; D remains ambiguous. The CDR3 has 16 amino acids. Trimming cost V 4 bases and J 1 base, with 18 bases left between them. Per the germline V gene, CDR1 is DFQATT and CDR2 is SNEGSKA (reference sequence). CDR3 in amino acids: CSATTSDGWGTDTQYF. The CDR3 DNA reads as TGCAGTGCTACTACTTCGGACGGGTGGGGCACAGATACGCAGTATTTT.

This clonotype was detected ten times or more. The chain carries TRBV7-3 and TRBJ2-2, with 8 bases that match TRBD2. The CDR3 is 16 amino acids. V dropped 5 bases and J dropped 2; count of bases not matched to a gene: 7. Germline CDR1 reads SGHTA; CDR2 reads FQGTGA. The CDR3 here is CASSPRGGLNTGELFF. The CDR3 DNA reads as TGTGCCAGCAGCCCACGGGGGGGCCTTAACACCGGGGAGCTGTTTTTT.

This clonotype was recorded a few times. The V and J genes are TRBV19 and TRBJ2-7, with D perhaps matching TRBD1 or TRBD2 (5 bases each). The CDR3 is 14 amino acids. Germline CDR1 reads LNHDA; CDR2 reads SQIVND (reference sequence). Trimming shortened V by 6 bases and J by 0 bases, and 12 bases separated the two germline ends. This CDR3 is CASSRDPSSYEQYF. The CDR3 DNA sequence: TGTGCCAGTAGCCGGGACCCTAGCTCCTACGAGCAGTACTTC.

In this sample, this clonotype turned up many times. V is TRBV7-9 and J is TRBJ2-1; possible D gene TRBD1, 5 bases. With 5 bases removed from V and 6 bases from J, the gap between germline ends came to 11 bases. This CDR3 has 13 amino acids. The germline CDR1 and CDR2 sequences are SEHNR and FQNEAQ (reference sequence). In DNA, the CDR3 is TGTGCCAGCAGCACCAAGGGGCCCAATGAGCAGTTCTTC. As protein: CASSTKGPNEQFF.